This TCR beta chain was recovered during a study of T cells in Graves' hyperthyroidism and ophthalmopathy. Turning to the study itself: At initial diagnosis, before any treatment had begun, peripheral blood was obtained.

Germline V gene data show CDR1 as MNHEY and CDR2 as SVGEGT. V shed 6 bases and J shed 8 bases, with 16 bases lying between them. The CDR3 is made up of 14 amino acids. Amplified TCR beta CDR3 regions derived from RNA transcripts. The primer set for the first-round RT-PCR of the TCR CDR3 was HTBI. Via MiXCR, TCRdb re-called the multiplex PCR reads, giving one row per CDR3 protein. The sample has about 570,000 distinct CDR3 sequences, 12% to 15% seen once. The chain employs TRBV6-2 or TRBV6-3 and TRBJ1-4, with D unresolved. Sequenced: blood. This TCR was recovered from a woman aged 40-49 years with Graves' hyperthyroidism. CDR3 sequence (DNA): TGTGCCAGCAGACCCGGCAACCCAAGGGAAAAACTGTTTTTT. This encodes CASRPGNPREKLFF.